In its sample, the clone carrying this TCR beta chain was seen a few times. Its antigen remains unknown. All of the isolated RNA was reverse transcribed, so expressed TCRB transcripts were sequenced. Using immunoSEQ multiplex PCR, the repertoire was profiled, and TCRdb retains in-frame clones only, with some absent. The profile covers some 140,000 clones, with 9% appearing a single time and roughly 0.75% taken by the ten largest. Germline lookup yields CDR1 SGHRS and CDR2 YFSETQ. CDR3 length: 13 residues. Trimming shortened V by 4 bases and J by 6 bases, and 8 bases separated the two germline ends. The sample comes from a study of beta chain features in type 1 diabetes. Study-wide results and limits: People with Type 1 diabetes carried modestly yet significantly shorter TCRB CDR3s in all four CD4+ subsets.

The chain employs TRBV5-1 and TRBJ1-6, with D unresolved. This sequence originates from a man aged 30-40 years with type 1 diabetes. Material for sequencing was central memory CD4+ T cells from blood. The CDR3 sequence is CASSPPSNSPLHF. In DNA form, the CDR3 reads TGCGCCAGCAGCCCACCCAGTAATTCACCCCTCCACTTT.